This T cell receptor beta chain is from a study of blood T cell repertoires in COVID-19. Germline V gene sequence: CDR1 GTSNPN, CDR2 SVGIG (reference sequence). The CDR3 is 15 amino acids. The germline V and J ends were trimmed by 2 bases and 4 bases, with 15 bases remaining between them. This table comes from immunoSEQ multiplex PCR, and its TCRdb copy is limited to in-frame clones, with some not included. This table holds under 300,000 clones, just over 90% found once. The chain combines TRBV30 with TRBJ1-5; D is possibly TRBD1 (5 bases). Sequencing input: PBMCs or T cells enriched from blood (not recorded which). The receptor's source is a woman between 40 and 55 years old with acute COVID-19. CDR3 nucleotides: TGTGCCTGGAGTCTAACAGGTCCAGGGAATCAGCCCCAGCATTTT. Protein: CAWSLTGPGNQPQHF.